The next 27 T cell receptor beta chains were all read from a single sample in a study of cytomegalovirus exposure and HLA in healthy donors. Amplification used 60 Vbeta primers and 13 Jbeta primers. TCRdb keeps only in-frame clones here, not all; method: immunoSEQ multiplex PCR. The sample has 110,000 or so clones, approximately 80% seen once. Sequenced material: PBMCs. The source of these receptors is a man aged 45-65 years in good health and CMV-seropositive.

Concerning this clone: Other DNA sequences of this sample code for an identical CDR3. This chain links TRBV5-1 with TRBJ2-7; 8 bases align to TRBD1. CDR1 is SGHRS, CDR2 YFSETQ, per germline. The CDR3 loop spans 13 amino acids. Trimming cost V 0 bases and J 4 bases; bases outside gene matches: 0. Here the CDR3 DNA reads TGCGCCAGCAGCTTGGACAGGGGGTACGAGCAGTACTTC. Residues: CASSLDRGYEQYF. Drawing the rest from reference TRBV5-1 and TRBJ2-7, the complete variable domain is KAGVTQTPRYLIKTRGQQVTLSCSPISGHRSVSWYQQTPGQGLQFLFEYFSETQRNKGNFPGRFSGRQFSNSRSEMNVSTLELGDSALYLCASSLDRGYEQYFGPGTRLTVT.

The chain uses TRBV7-8 and TRBJ1-1; D is uncertain. This CDR3 has 12 amino acids. Germline V gives CDR1 SGHVS, CDR2 FQNEAQ. V was shortened by 3 bases and J by 7 bases, with 9 bases between the two germline ends. The CDR3 protein is CASSFHGGEAFF. In DNA, the CDR3 is TGTGCCAGCAGCTTTCATGGAGGTGAAGCTTTCTTT.

V is TRBV6-1 and J is TRBJ2-7; 8 bases agree with TRBD1. V dropped 1 base and J dropped 3; count of bases not matched to a gene: 8. This CDR3 spans 16 amino acids. Germline assignment: CDR1 MNHNS and CDR2 SASEGT. The CDR3 loop reads CASSEEGQGARYEQYF. DNA of the CDR3: TGTGCCAGCAGTGAAGAGGGGCAGGGGGCGCGCTACGAGCAGTACTTC.

The J gene is TRBJ1-1, the V gene TRBV5-4; 12 bases are shared with TRBD1. After removal of 1 base from V and 5 bases from J, the junction contained 12 bases not matched to a gene. The CDR3 loop spans 18 amino acids. Germline V gene data show CDR1 as SGHNT and CDR2 as YYREEE (reference sequence). CDR3 loop: CASSLSVGDRGRRTEAFF. The CDR3 DNA sequence: TGTGCCAGCAGCTTGAGTGTCGGGGACAGGGGGCGTCGTACTGAAGCTTTCTTT.

This chain joins TRBV6-1 and TRBJ1-3; tentative D call: TRBD1 (6 bases). The CDR3 has 14 amino acids. Germline V gene data show CDR1 as MNHNS and CDR2 as SASEGT. With 4 bases removed from V and 2 bases from J, the gap between germline ends came to 9 bases. As DNA, the CDR3 is TGTGCCAGCAGTGGACGGACAGCTGGAAACACCATATATTTT. Translating it yields CASSGRTAGNTIYF.

This chain joins TRBV2 and TRBJ1-6, with 7 bases matching TRBD1. Looked up from germline, CDR1 is SNHLY and CDR2 is FYNNEI. This CDR3 comprises 19 residues. V trimming: 0 bases; J trimming: 7 bases; junction bases outside the gene matches: 15. CDR3 residues: CASSEAVTGPFTSNSPLHF. Written as DNA, the CDR3 is TGTGCCAGCAGTGAAGCCGTGACAGGGCCATTTACATCGAATTCACCCCTCCACTTT.

The chain couples TRBV5-1 to TRBJ2-3, with unresolved D. CDR1 SGHRS and CDR2 YFSETQ come from the germline V gene. The CDR3 length is 14 residues. With 2 bases removed from V and 1 base from J, the gap between germline ends came to 8 bases. The CDR3 DNA sequence: TGCGCCAGCAGCTTAACGACTCGCACAGATACGCAGTATTTT. Translating it yields CASSLTTRTDTQYF.

This clone was observed a handful of times. The V call is TRBV5-3, the J call TRBJ2-7; D remains ambiguous. TRBV5-3 has ORF status, its function being uncertain. This CDR3 region has 12 residues. V lost 1 base and J 4 bases, leaving 6 bases between the germline ends. Here the CDR3 reads CARSLTDYEQYF. The CDR3 DNA follows: TGTGCCAGAAGCTTGACAGATTACGAGCAGTACTTC.

The genes are TRBV9 and TRBJ2-1; D is unclear. Germline CDR1 and CDR2: SGDLS and YYNGEE. V was shortened by 0 bases and J by 9 bases, with 16 bases between the two germline ends. CDR3 length: 15 amino acids. The CDR3 DNA reads TGTGCCAGCAGCGTAGGAACGACTCCATACGGTGAGCAGTTCTTC. Translation: CASSVGTTPYGEQFF.

The chain combines TRBV28 with TRBJ2-5, with TRBD1 matching 9 bases. The ends lost 5 bases at V and 11 bases at J; junction bases unmatched: 12. The germline V gene encodes CDR1 MDHEN and CDR2 SYDVKM. This CDR3 is built from 14 residues. The CDR3 here is CASSATGTGREQYF. As DNA, the CDR3 is TGTGCCAGCAGTGCTACCGGGACAGGGCGAGAGCAGTACTTC.

The chain links TRBV11-2 to TRBJ1-1; 7 nucleotides line up with TRBD1. Trimming took 5 bases from V and 2 from J; bases not matched to a gene: 11. This CDR3 is 16 amino acids long. Germline-derived CDR1 and CDR2 are SGHAT and FQNNGV. This CDR3 reads CASSLNHRGGNTEAFF. The CDR3 DNA is TGTGCCAGCAGCCTGAACCACAGGGGTGGAAACACTGAAGCTTTCTTT.

The chain recombines TRBV27 with TRBJ2-5; 8 bases are shared with TRBD2. Trimming removed 7 bases from V and 0 bases from J; junction bases left unmatched: 13. CDR3 length equals 17 residues. Germline V CDR1 and CDR2: MNHEY, SMNVEV (reference sequence). The CDR3: CASTSLTAGDHQETQYF. The CDR3 nucleotides are TGTGCCAGCACCTCCCTCACAGCGGGGGACCACCAAGAGACCCAGTACTTC.

The genes are TRBV10-3 and TRBJ1-3; a weak D match, TRBD1 (6 bases). The germline V gene has CDR1 ENHRY and CDR2 SYGVKD. The CDR3 has 16 residues. The germline V and J ends were trimmed by 2 bases and 0 bases, with 11 bases remaining between them. CDR3 sequence reads: CAISEDRRSSGNTIYF. As DNA, the CDR3 is TGTGCCATCAGTGAGGACAGGAGAAGCTCTGGAAACACCATATATTTT.

The chain joins TRBV19 to TRBJ1-5, with 7 bases lining up with TRBD1. The CDR3 is 16 residues long. Per germline, CDR1 LNHDA and CDR2 SQIVND (reference sequence). V dropped 3 bases and J dropped 7; count of bases not matched to a gene: 12. CDR3: CASSISGRGGRQPQHF. In DNA, the CDR3 is TGTGCCAGTAGTATTTCCGGGCGAGGGGGCAGGCAGCCCCAGCATTTT. The variable domain in full, with the rest retrieved from reference TRBV19 and TRBJ1-5, is DGGITQSPKYLFRKEGQNVTLSCEQNLNHDAMYWYRQDPGQGLRLIYYSQIVNDFQKGDIAEGYSVSREKKESFPLTVTSAQKNPTAFYLCASSISGRGGRQPQHFGDGTRLSIL.

This clone was counted once. V usage is TRBV5-4 and J usage is TRBJ2-7; TRBD1 aligns across 8 bases. This CDR3 comprises 15 residues. The V and J ends lost 4 bases and 0 bases, in that order; junction bases with no gene match: 6. Germline lookup yields CDR1 SGHNT and CDR2 YYREEE (reference sequence). Written as DNA, the CDR3 is TGTGCCAGCAGCCCCGGAGGGACAGGCTCCTACGAGCAGTACTTC. This gives the protein CASSPGGTGSYEQYF.

The chain combines TRBV4-1 with TRBJ1-2; no clear D gene. CDR1 is MGHRA, CDR2 YSYEKL, per germline. V lost 8 bases and J 5 bases, leaving 21 bases between the germline ends. The CDR3 runs 15 residues. This CDR3 is CASALDTGRLYGYTF. The CDR3 DNA follows: TGCGCCAGCGCCCTCGACACCGGGAGACTATATGGCTACACCTTC.

This clone was counted between two and nine times. Here the CDR3 reads CASKGGRPPYEQYF. CDR3 in DNA: TGTGCCAGCAAAGGAGGCAGGCCCCCCTACGAGCAGTACTTC. The chain employs TRBV6-4 and TRBJ2-5; a possible D gene is TRBD2 (5 bases). TRBJ2-7 explains the end of the DNA better; the J call may be wrong. The CDR3 spans 14 residues. Germline V lookup: CDR1 MRHNA, CDR2 SNTAGT.

The chain employs TRBV5-8 and TRBJ2-6; possibly TRBD2 for D (5 bases). The CDR3 contains 17 residues. V gave up 1 base and J gave up 2 bases, with 13 bases separating them. Germline CDR1 is SGHTS and CDR2 is YDEGEE. CDR3 amino acids: CASSLFFRGTGANVLTF. The CDR3 DNA reads as TGTGCCAGCAGCTTGTTTTTTCGGGGAACTGGGGCCAACGTCCTGACTTTC.

This clone appeared once. The rearrangement uses TRBV5-1 and TRBJ1-6; TRBD1 matches at 8 bases. The CDR3 totals 15 residues. Germline V gene lookup returns CDR1 SGHRS and CDR2 YFSETQ. V trimming: 4 bases; J trimming: 9 bases; junction bases outside the gene matches: 9. CDR3 DNA sequence: TGCGCCAGCAGCCGTGAGGGGACAGGCGGTTCACCCCTCCACTTT. Translated: CASSREGTGGSPLHF.

This clone was picked up one time. The genes are TRBV5-4 and TRBJ2-7; 7 bases map to TRBD2. The CDR3 runs to 13 residues. V lost 4 bases and J lost 6; bases outside the gene matches: 7. Germline CDR1 is SGHNT and CDR2 is YYREEE (reference sequence). CDR3 residues: CASSTGSSGEQYF. The CDR3 coding sequence is TGTGCCAGCAGCACCGGCTCTAGCGGCGAGCAGTACTTC.

This sequence joins TRBV19 and TRBJ2-3; 7 bases map to TRBD1. The CDR3 extends over 15 amino acids. Germline-derived CDR1 and CDR2 are LNHDA and SQIVND (reference sequence). Trimming at V came to 7 bases and at J to 2 bases, leaving 9 bases not matched to a gene. Here the CDR3 reads CASNEGTEDTDTQYF. The CDR3, as DNA: TGTGCCAGTAATGAGGGGACAGAAGACACAGATACGCAGTATTTT.

The rearrangement links TRBV19 to TRBJ1-1; possible D gene TRBD1, 6 bases. The V end was cut by 5 bases, the J end by 1 base, with 20 bases between. The CDR3 consists of 17 residues. Germline V gene sequence: CDR1 LNHDA, CDR2 SQIVND (reference sequence). The CDR3, as DNA: TGTGCCAGTAGTTTTCCCCCCACAGGGTTGGGGAACACTGAAGCTTTCTTT. Its protein is CASSFPPTGLGNTEAFF.

This clone was observed once. The chain has TRBV28 and TRBJ1-5; D is ambiguous. Per germline, CDR1 MDHEN and CDR2 SYDVKM. The CDR3 is 13 amino acids. Trimming pared 6 bases from V and 0 bases from J, leaving 6 bases between. This chain's CDR3 is CASRPGSNQPQHF. CDR3 nucleotides: TGTGCCAGCAGACCGGGTAGCAATCAGCCCCAGCATTTT.

V usage is TRBV7-2 and J usage is TRBJ2-1; TRBD2 aligns across 9 bases. The germline V gene has CDR1 SGHTA and CDR2 FQGNSA. The J segment lost 9 bases and the V segment lost 5 bases, leaving 23 bases of the junction unmatched. The CDR3 contains 19 residues. The CDR3 bases are TGTGCCAGCAGCCTCCAGGGAACGGTGACTAGCGGTGCTACAAGTGAGCAGTTCTTC. Translated, it gives CASSLQGTVTSGATSEQFF. The full variable domain, its missing parts supplied by reference TRBV7-2 and TRBJ2-1, is GAGVSQSPSNKVTEKGKDVELRCDPISGHTALYWYRQSLGQGLEFLIYFQGNSAPDKSGLPSDRFSAERTGGSVSTLTIQRTQQEDSAVYLCASSLQGTVTSGATSEQFFGPGTRLTVL.

The chain carries TRBV5-5 and TRBJ1-1; TRBD1 aligns across 12 bases. Germline CDR1 reads SGHKS; CDR2 reads YYEKEE (reference sequence). CDR3 length: 16 residues. Germline trimming cut 4 bases from V and 4 bases from J; bases unmatched to any gene: 8. The DNA of the CDR3 is TGTGCCAGCAGCGCGGGACAGGGGGCCCTGGGCACTGAAGCTTTCTTT. It specifies CASSAGQGALGTEAFF.

The V and J genes are TRBV5-1 and TRBJ2-1; possible D gene TRBD2, 6 bases. Germline CDR1 and CDR2: SGHRS and YFSETQ. The CDR3 extends over 16 amino acids. Between the trimmed V and J ends, which lost 3 bases and 6 bases, there was a span of 19 bases. The CDR3 region has the DNA TGCGCCAGCAGCTCCGGCACCGGGACTCAAAGCAATGAGCAGTTCTTC. As protein: CASSSGTGTQSNEQFF.

The chain combines TRBV7-9 with TRBJ2-7; possibly TRBD1 for D (5 bases). The CDR3 is 14 residues long. V was trimmed by 1 base and J by 2 bases, leaving 9 bases between them. Per germline, CDR1 SEHNR and CDR2 FQNEAQ (reference sequence). CDR3 nucleotide sequence: TGTGCCAGCAGCTTAGAGGGGCTACCCTACGAGCAGTACTTC. The encoded protein is CASSLEGLPYEQYF.